This is a list of T cell receptor beta chains from one sample in a study of CD8+ T cells in alopecia areata. Produced via immunoSEQ multiplex PCR; TCRdb's table is partial and in-frame only. The data hold 150,000 to 200,000 clones, with roughly 46% observed a single time. Sample: CD8+ T cells sorted from blood, taken around week 53, from a patient treated with tofacitinib. The receptors derive from a human donor with alopecia areata. CDR3s include the opening cysteine and the closing phenylalanine or tryptophan. Each record gives: clone size, V gene, D gene, J gene, CDR3 DNA, CDR3 protein. The D gene is left open where the match is weak. Size tells how often a clone was seen (once, few, many) or the class of an expanded clone, and some rows leave it out.

clone size: -
V gene: TRBV7-8
D gene: -
J gene: TRBJ2-1
CDR3 DNA: TGTGCCAGCAGCTACAGGGTTAACAATGAGCAGTTCTTC
CDR3 protein: CASSYRVNNEQFF

clone size: -
V gene: TRBV6-5
D gene: -
J gene: TRBJ1-1
CDR3 DNA: TGTGCCAGCAGACAGGGATCAGTGACTGAAGCTTTCTTT
CDR3 protein: CASRQGSVTEAFF

clone size: few
V gene: TRBV15
D gene: -
J gene: TRBJ1-4
CDR3 DNA: TGTGCCACCAGCACCCCAAAGGAGGGCCTAGGTGAAAAACTGTTTTTT
CDR3 protein: CATSTPKEGLGEKLFF

clone size: -
V gene: TRBV9
D gene: -
J gene: TRBJ2-7
CDR3 DNA: TGTGCCAGCAGCGTGGGCAGCTCCTACGAGCAGTACTTC
CDR3 protein: CASSVGSSYEQYF

clone size: -
V gene: TRBV29-1
D gene: -
J gene: TRBJ1-5
CDR3 DNA: TGCAGACTAAGGGCGCTGGCCTATAGCAATCAGCCCCAGCATTTT
CDR3 protein: CRLRALAYSNQPQHF

clone size: -
V gene: TRBV15
D gene: TRBD2
J gene: TRBJ2-7
CDR3 DNA: TGTGCCACCAGCAGAGATCTGGGGGGGAACGAGCAGTACTTC
CDR3 protein: CATSRDLGGNEQYF

clone size: -
V gene: TRBV11-2
D gene: -
J gene: TRBJ2-7
CDR3 DNA: TGTGCCAGCAGCTGGGACGGAACTAACTACGAGCAGTACTTC
CDR3 protein: CASSWDGTNYEQYF

clone size: -
V gene: TRBV2
D gene: -
J gene: TRBJ1-2
CDR3 DNA: TGTGCCAGCAGGCGGGGGCCTGACGAGGGCTACACCTTC
CDR3 protein: CASRRGPDEGYTF

clone size: -
V gene: TRBV9
D gene: -
J gene: TRBJ1-2
CDR3 DNA: TGTGCCAGCACCTACACAGGGAGCAACTATGGCTACACCTTC
CDR3 protein: CASTYTGSNYGYTF

clone size: -
V gene: TRBV7-8
D gene: -
J gene: TRBJ1-2
CDR3 DNA: TGTGCCAGCAGCCTAGAGTTTGGTGGCTACACCTTC
CDR3 protein: CASSLEFGGYTF

clone size: many
V gene: TRBV4-3
D gene: -
J gene: TRBJ2-6
CDR3 DNA: TGCGCCAGCAGCCAAGAGATGGACGTTTCTGGGGCCAACGTCCTGACTTTC
CDR3 protein: CASSQEMDVSGANVLTF

clone size: -
V gene: TRBV5-1
D gene: TRBD1
J gene: TRBJ1-2
CDR3 DNA: TGCGCCAGCAGCTTGGACAGGGGAGGCTATGGCTACACCTTC
CDR3 protein: CASSLDRGGYGYTF

clone size: few
V gene: TRBV10-3
D gene: TRBD1
J gene: TRBJ1-2
CDR3 DNA: TGTGCCATCAGTGAGTCACCTAGGGGGCAAGATGGCTACACCTTC
CDR3 protein: CAISESPRGQDGYTF

clone size: -
V gene: TRBV27
D gene: -
J gene: TRBJ2-3
CDR3 DNA: TGTGCCAGCAGTTATGTGGGGAGCACAGATACGCAGTATTTT
CDR3 protein: CASSYVGSTDTQYF

clone size: once
V gene: TRBV11-2
D gene: -
J gene: TRBJ2-2
CDR3 DNA: TGTGCCAGCAGCTTCTCCGGGGGAACCGGGGAGCTGTTTTTT
CDR3 protein: CASSFSGGTGELFF

clone size: -
V gene: TRBV23-1
D gene: -
J gene: TRBJ1-1
CDR3 DNA: TGCGCCAGCAGCGACCCTCCTGAAGCTTTCTTT
CDR3 protein: CASSDPPEAFF

clone size: -
V gene: TRBV25-1
D gene: -
J gene: TRBJ2-1
CDR3 DNA: TGTGCCAGCAGTGACGGGATACACAATGAGCAGTTCTTC
CDR3 protein: CASSDGIHNEQFF

clone size: few
V gene: TRBV27
D gene: -
J gene: TRBJ2-2
CDR3 DNA: TGTGCCAGCAGTCCAATACTAGGGGAGCTGTTTTTT
CDR3 protein: CASSPILGELFF

clone size: once
V gene: TRBV5-4
D gene: -
J gene: TRBJ2-3
CDR3 DNA: TGTGCCAGCAGCCCGGTGGGCGAGAGCACAGATACGCAGTATTTT
CDR3 protein: CASSPVGESTDTQYF

clone size: few
V gene: TRBV29-1
D gene: TRBD1
J gene: TRBJ1-1
CDR3 DNA: TGCAGCGTTCCCGACAGGGTTAACACTGAAGCTTTCTTT
CDR3 protein: CSVPDRVNTEAFF

clone size: few
V gene: TRBV27
D gene: TRBD1
J gene: TRBJ2-7
CDR3 DNA: TGTGCCAGCAGTTTCCAAACAGGGGGCTACGAGCAGTACTTC
CDR3 protein: CASSFQTGGYEQYF

clone size: -
V gene: TRBV6-1
D gene: -
J gene: TRBJ2-7
CDR3 DNA: TGTGCCAGCGACAGTACCCAACCGGTTTACGAGCAGTACTTC
CDR3 protein: CASDSTQPVYEQYF

clone size: -
V gene: TRBV30
D gene: TRBD2
J gene: TRBJ2-7
CDR3 DNA: TGTGCCTGGGAGGGATTAGGGACTAGCGGGGACTCCTACGAGCAGTACTTC
CDR3 protein: CAWEGLGTSGDSYEQYF

clone size: -
V gene: TRBV7-9
D gene: -
J gene: TRBJ1-2
CDR3 DNA: TGTGCCAGCAGCTTCGCCGACCGGAGGAGAGGGGTGGACTATGGCTACACCTTC
CDR3 protein: CASSFADRRRGVDYGYTF

clone size: few
V gene: TRBV6-5
D gene: -
J gene: TRBJ1-1
CDR3 DNA: TGTGCCATCGGGGGTTTCGGCACTGAAGCTTTCTTT
CDR3 protein: CAIGGFGTEAFF

clone size: few
V gene: TRBV5-1
D gene: -
J gene: TRBJ1-2
CDR3 DNA: TGCGCCAGCAGCCAAGGGGGGGCGGACTATGGCTACACCTTC
CDR3 protein: CASSQGGADYGYTF

clone size: -
V gene: TRBV13
D gene: -
J gene: TRBJ1-6
CDR3 DNA: TGTGCCAGCAGGGCAGGGGTTGGAGGTTCACCCCTCCACTTT
CDR3 protein: CASRAGVGGSPLHF

clone size: -
V gene: TRBV18
D gene: -
J gene: TRBJ2-5
CDR3 DNA: TGTGCCAGCTCACCAACGGCCCACGAAGAGACCCAGTACTTC
CDR3 protein: CASSPTAHEETQYF

clone size: -
V gene: TRBV6-5
D gene: TRBD1
J gene: TRBJ1-5
CDR3 DNA: TGTGCCAGCAGCCAAGGGACAGCTAATCAGCCCCAGCATTTT
CDR3 protein: CASSQGTANQPQHF

clone size: -
V gene: TRBV5-6
D gene: -
J gene: TRBJ2-1
CDR3 DNA: TGTGCCAGCAGCTGGCAGGAGAATGAGCAGTTCTTC
CDR3 protein: CASSWQENEQFF

clone size: -
V gene: TRBV19
D gene: TRBD1
J gene: TRBJ2-1
CDR3 DNA: TGTGCCAGTAGTGTACTCGGGGAAGCGGGACAGGGCTTCGATGAGCAGTTCTTC
CDR3 protein: CASSVLGEAGQGFDEQFF

clone size: few
V gene: TRBV4-3
D gene: -
J gene: TRBJ1-1
CDR3 DNA: TGCGCCAGCAGCCAAGTGAGTAACACTGAAGCTTTCTTT
CDR3 protein: CASSQVSNTEAFF

clone size: -
V gene: TRBV6-5
D gene: TRBD1
J gene: TRBJ1-2
CDR3 DNA: TGTGCCAGCAGTGGGGACAGGGGTTATGGCTACACCTTC
CDR3 protein: CASSGDRGYGYTF

clone size: once
V gene: TRBV30
D gene: -
J gene: TRBJ1-3
CDR3 DNA: TGTGCCTGGAGGTGGAAGAGTGGAAACACCATATATTTT
CDR3 protein: CAWRWKSGNTIYF

clone size: -
V gene: TRBV19
D gene: TRBD2
J gene: TRBJ2-7
CDR3 DNA: TGTGCCAGTAGTATCAGGGACTACCCCTACGAGCAGTACTTC
CDR3 protein: CASSIRDYPYEQYF

clone size: few
V gene: TRBV5-4
D gene: -
J gene: TRBJ2-7
CDR3 DNA: TGTGCCAGCAGCTTCCGGGACCGTTTGGGCGAGCAGTACTTC
CDR3 protein: CASSFRDRLGEQYF

clone size: -
V gene: TRBV30
D gene: -
J gene: TRBJ1-2
CDR3 DNA: TGTGCGCGGGACTCCCGAAATTATGGCTACACCTTC
CDR3 protein: CARDSRNYGYTF

clone size: -
V gene: TRBV30
D gene: -
J gene: TRBJ2-1
CDR3 DNA: TGTGCCTGGTCAACCTTCTCCTACAATGAGCAGTTCTTC
CDR3 protein: CAWSTFSYNEQFF

clone size: -
V gene: TRBV27
D gene: TRBD1
J gene: TRBJ1-5
CDR3 DNA: TGTGCCAGCCGGTTTTCCGGGACAGGCAATCAGCCCCAGCATTTT
CDR3 protein: CASRFSGTGNQPQHF

clone size: -
V gene: TRBV7-9
D gene: -
J gene: TRBJ2-2
CDR3 DNA: TGTGCCAGCAGCTTAGTCAGGGGACCCACCGGGGAGCTGTTTTTT
CDR3 protein: CASSLVRGPTGELFF

clone size: -
V gene: TRBV6-5
D gene: -
J gene: TRBJ2-5
CDR3 DNA: TGTGCCAGCAGTTACTCAAGGGGAGGAGAGACCCAGTACTTC
CDR3 protein: CASSYSRGGETQYF

clone size: once
V gene: TRBV19
D gene: TRBD1
J gene: TRBJ1-2
CDR3 DNA: TGTGCCAGCTTAGACAGGGACGCATATGGCTACACCTTC
CDR3 protein: CASLDRDAYGYTF

clone size: -
V gene: TRBV7-9
D gene: -
J gene: TRBJ2-3
CDR3 DNA: TGTGCCAGCAGGTTACCCATCACAGATACGCAGTATTTT
CDR3 protein: CASRLPITDTQYF